These 26 T cell receptor beta chains came from one sample sequenced in a study of cytomegalovirus exposure and HLA in healthy donors (dated by TCRdb to the late 2010s). Libraries were constructed by the immunoSEQ multiplex PCR assay. A mixture of 60 forward primers for TCR Vbeta segments and 13 reverse primers for TCR Jbeta segments was used in the multiplex PCR. This is the immuneACCESS table as TCRdb keeps it, with only in-frame sequences that have V and J called. A part of the clones is gone; compared with another copy, unresolved V genes explain less than half, and the rest is unexplained. The sample includes some 130,000 clones, with about 80% observed a single time. Around 1.2% of the sample belongs to the ten largest clones. The sequencing input was PBMCs. These receptors were collected from a male donor in good health and CMV-seropositive.

The chain has TRBV21-1 and TRBJ2-7; the D call of TRBD2 is as the table states it, not checked on the DNA. TRBV21-1 is listed as a pseudogene. The CDR3 has 13 amino acids. CDR3 sequence reads: CASSSGASYEQYF. The CDR3 region has the DNA TGTGCCAGCAGCAGCGGGGCCTCCTACGAGCAGTACTTC.

In its sample, this clone was seen once. An end of the junction does not agree with germline; a read error may underlie this. The chain uses TRBV5-8 and TRBJ2-7, with D tentatively TRBD1 (5 bases). CDR1 SGHTS and CDR2 YDEGEE come from the germline V gene. This CDR3 is built from 14 residues. This CDR3 reads CASSIGQKAYAQYF. The DNA for the CDR3 is TGTGCCAGCAGCATAGGACAAAAAGCCTACGCGCAGTACTTC.

This clone was observed a single time. V is TRBV7-9 and J is TRBJ1-5; 9 nucleotides match TRBD1. The CDR3 consists of 16 residues. Germline CDR1 reads SEHNR; CDR2 reads FQNEAQ (reference sequence). V gave up 2 bases and J gave up 4 bases; unmatched junction bases: 6. The CDR3 protein is CASSLTGGLANQPQHF. CDR3 in DNA: TGTGCCAGCAGCTTAACAGGGGGCCTAGCAAATCAGCCCCAGCATTTT.

This chain connects TRBV7-9 to TRBJ2-1; a weak D match, TRBD1 (6 bases). This CDR3 region has 13 residues. The germline V gene has CDR1 SEHNR and CDR2 FQNEAQ (reference sequence). V was trimmed by 1 base and J by 7 bases, leaving 8 bases between them. The CDR3 nucleotides read TGTGCCAGCAGCTTAGGTCAGGGGAATGAGCAGTTCTTC. This encodes CASSLGQGNEQFF.

This chain connects TRBV7-6 to TRBJ2-1, with 8 bases that match TRBD1. Germline values: CDR1 SGHVS, CDR2 FNYEAQ. Trimming at V came to 5 bases and at J to 6 bases, leaving 6 bases not matched to a gene. The CDR3 has 14 residues. DNA for the CDR3: TGTGCCAGCAGCCCTCGGACAGGGAGCAATGAGCAGTTCTTC. This translates into CASSPRTGSNEQFF.

The chain employs TRBV6-5 and TRBJ1-1; no definite D call. V was cut by 0 bases and J by 1 base, with 9 bases left in between. This CDR3 is 15 amino acids long. Germline CDR1 MNHEY, CDR2 SVGAGI. In nucleotides, the CDR3 is TGTGCCAGCAGTTACTCGGCACAGCCGAACACTGAAGCTTTCTTT. Its translation is CASSYSAQPNTEAFF.

The V call is TRBV29-1, the J call TRBJ1-3; D unclear. CDR1 is SQVTM and CDR2 is ANQGSEA in the germline V gene. CDR3 length: 12 amino acids. V gave up 5 bases and J gave up 8 bases, with 13 bases separating them. CDR3 bases: TGCAGCGTTCGTTTCGCGGGTGACACCATATATTTT. Protein: CSVRFAGDTIYF.

The rearrangement uses TRBV7-6 and TRBJ2-7; D gene unclear. The V end was cut by 1 base, the J end by 2 bases, with 9 bases between. CDR1 is SGHVS and CDR2 is FNYEAQ in the germline V gene. The CDR3 consists of 14 residues. The CDR3 reads CASSLEVTAYEQYF. The CDR3 region has the DNA TGTGCCAGCAGCTTAGAGGTCACAGCCTACGAGCAGTACTTC.

V usage is TRBV6-5 and J usage is TRBJ1-1, with D perhaps matching TRBD1 (6 bases). Germline loops: CDR1 MNHEY, CDR2 SVGAGI. The CDR3 has 15 residues. V lost 11 bases and J lost 5, with 24 bases in between. As DNA, the CDR3 is TGTGCCCTCCAAAGTCCAGGGGCCGGAGGAACTGAAGCTTTCTTT. As protein: CALQSPGAGGTEAFF.

The rearrangement uses TRBV21-1 and TRBJ2-7; the table calls TRBD2, which could not be checked here. TRBV21-1 is termed a pseudogene. The CDR3 contains 18 residues. The CDR3 DNA reads as TGTGCCAGCAGCAAAGACGGGACTAGCGGGGGAATTTTCTACGAGCAGTACTTC. This sequence encodes CASSKDGTSGGIFYEQYF.

The chain joins TRBV5-3 to TRBJ1-3, with TRBD1 matching 8 bases. TRBV5-3 is identified as an open reading frame with a role that is uncertain. The CDR3 runs 17 residues. The V gene end was trimmed by 2 bases and the J gene end by 4 bases; junction bases not matched to a gene: 11. CDR3 nucleotides: TGTGCCAGAAGCTTAAGAATCAGGGGGCTAAAAGGAAACACCATATATTTT. This translates into CARSLRIRGLKGNTIYF.

This clone was seen just once. The same CDR3 can be traced to other DNA sequences in this sample. The chain recombines TRBV5-1 with TRBJ2-1; D ambiguous. Germline CDR1 is SGHRS and CDR2 is YFSETQ. Trimming cost V 0 bases and J 4 bases, with 8 bases left between them. CDR3 size: 14 residues. The CDR3 DNA follows: TGCGCCAGCAGCTTGGAAGAACTTTACAATGAGCAGTTCTTC. This translates into CASSLEELYNEQFF.

This chain links TRBV4-2 with TRBJ2-3, with D possibly matching TRBD2 (5 bases). Looked up from germline, CDR1 is LGHNA and CDR2 is YNFKEQ. The CDR3 loop spans 15 amino acids. Trimming left V 5 bases short and J 2 bases short, with 14 bases between. The CDR3 DNA sequence: TGTGCCAGCAGCGACATCCCACGGGACACAGATACGCAGTATTTT. Protein: CASSDIPRDTDTQYF.

V usage is TRBV29-1 and J usage is TRBJ2-1, with TRBD1 identical over 11 bases. Trimming at V came to 6 bases and at J to 6 bases, leaving 13 bases not matched to a gene. Germline loops: CDR1 SQVTM, CDR2 ANQGSEA. The CDR3 runs 16 residues. The CDR3 DNA sequence: TGCAGCGTCCGGGGATCCGGACAGGGGGCCCGCAATGAGCAGTTCTTC. Residues: CSVRGSGQGARNEQFF.

The J gene is TRBJ2-5, the V gene TRBV4-1; TRBD2 aligns across 7 bases. The CDR3 has 15 residues. The germline gives CDR1 MGHRA, CDR2 YSYEKL. V was clipped by 3 bases and J by 5 bases; unmatched bases: 9. The CDR3 bases are TGCGCCAGCAGCCAGATGAGCGGGGATATGGAGACCCAGTACTTC. Translating it yields CASSQMSGDMETQYF.

The chain couples TRBV6-1 to TRBJ2-7, with TRBD1 identical over 8 bases. The CDR3 totals 15 residues. Germline V gives CDR1 MNHNS, CDR2 SASEGT. V shed 2 bases, J shed 4 bases, and the junction held 7 bases outside the gene matches. The CDR3 DNA reads TGTGCCAGCAGTGAACGAACTACAGGGGGGTACGAGCAGTACTTC. Its translation is CASSERTTGGYEQYF.

The chain carries TRBV29-1 and TRBJ1-5; TRBD1 might be the D (6 bases). From germline, CDR1 is SQVTM and CDR2 ANQGSEA. The CDR3 is 13 residues long. Trimming left V 2 bases short and J 12 bases short, with 17 bases between. CDR3 amino acids: CSVEFGTGGHQHF. CDR3 coding DNA: TGCAGCGTTGAATTTGGGACGGGGGGACACCAGCATTTT.

The chain uses TRBV19 and TRBJ1-5; D unresolved. The germline CDR1 and CDR2 sequences are LNHDA and SQIVND (reference sequence). Trimming took 1 base from V and 4 from J, leaving 8 bases between them. This CDR3 is 14 amino acids long. In DNA, the CDR3 is TGTGCCAGTAGTATAGGGCAGTTTAATCAGCCCCAGCATTTT. Translated, it gives CASSIGQFNQPQHF.

The chain has TRBV7-3 and TRBJ2-1, with 8 bases fitting TRBD2. V dropped 5 bases and J dropped 2; count of bases not matched to a gene: 5. The germline gives CDR1 SGHTA, CDR2 FQGTGA. The CDR3 loop spans 15 amino acids. The CDR3 sequence is CASSPGLGPYNEQFF. The CDR3 DNA reads TGTGCCAGCAGCCCGGGACTAGGCCCCTACAATGAGCAGTTCTTC.

The V call is TRBV9, the J call TRBJ2-7, with 9 bases aligning to TRBD2. The CDR3 length is 15 residues. Germline CDR1 SGDLS, CDR2 YYNGEE. The V gene end was trimmed by 2 bases and the J gene end by 7 bases; junction bases not matched to a gene: 10. CDR3 residues: CASSVEASGTNEQYF. DNA for the CDR3: TGTGCCAGCAGCGTTGAGGCTAGCGGGACCAATGAGCAGTACTTC.

This sequence joins TRBV6-5 and TRBJ1-1; a weak D match, TRBD1 (5 bases). Looked up from germline, CDR1 is MNHEY and CDR2 is SVGAGI. CDR3 length: 14 residues. Trimming took off 0 bases at V and 8 bases at J, with 13 bases between the two ends. Here the CDR3 reads CASSYSTGYGEAFF. In DNA form, the CDR3 reads TGTGCCAGCAGTTACTCAACAGGCTACGGGGAAGCTTTCTTT.

CDR3 sequence: CAISGTGEVGTEAFF. As DNA, the CDR3 is TGTGCCATCAGTGGGACAGGGGAGGTTGGGACTGAAGCTTTCTTT. The J gene is TRBJ1-1, the V gene TRBV10-3; 9 nucleotides align to TRBD1. CDR3 length: 15 residues. Germline trimming cut 4 bases from V and 5 bases from J; bases unmatched to any gene: 8. In germline, CDR1 is ENHRY, CDR2 SYGVKD.

This chain uses TRBV10-3 with TRBJ2-3; D possibly corresponds to TRBD2 (5 bases). Trimming removed 3 bases at V and 3 bases at J, with 13 bases between. This CDR3 contains 15 residues. CDR1 ENHRY and CDR2 SYGVKD come from the germline V gene. The CDR3 sequence is CAISEEGRSTDTQYF. DNA of the CDR3: TGTGCCATCAGTGAAGAGGGCAGATCAACAGATACGCAGTATTTT.

The V gene is TRBV9, the J gene TRBJ2-2, with TRBD1 identical over 9 bases. The CDR3 totals 17 residues. CDR1 SGDLS and CDR2 YYNGEE come from the germline V gene. The ends lost 2 bases at V and 4 bases at J; junction bases unmatched: 9. The CDR3 loop is CASSVAGTGSSTGELFF. The CDR3 DNA sequence: TGTGCCAGCAGCGTCGCCGGGACAGGGTCCTCCACCGGGGAGCTGTTTTTT.

This chain uses TRBV15 with TRBJ2-7; 7 nucleotides match TRBD2. This CDR3 spans 15 amino acids. CDR1 is LNHNV, CDR2 YYDKDF, per germline (reference sequence). V dropped 3 bases and J dropped 1; count of bases not matched to a gene: 6. The CDR3 loop is CATSRLVGGSYEQYF. For the CDR3, the DNA is TGTGCCACCAGCAGGCTCGTGGGAGGGTCCTACGAGCAGTACTTC.

V and J are TRBV19 and TRBJ2-3; 7 bases align to TRBD1. Germline V gives CDR1 LNHDA, CDR2 SQIVND (reference sequence). The CDR3 is 14 residues long. Germline trimming cut 1 base from V and 5 bases from J; bases unmatched to any gene: 3. The CDR3 is CASSIGTGRDTQYF. The CDR3 region has the DNA TGTGCCAGTAGTATAGGGACAGGAAGAGATACGCAGTATTTT.